This T cell receptor (beta chain) appears in the sequencing data of a study of siplizumab effects on memory and regulatory T cells. Whole-study results and caveats: In siplizumab cultures, the suppressive function of proliferating Tregs remained unconfirmed. The diversity of naive T cells seemed greater than that of memory cells, and their alloresponse contribution seemed major.

TCRdb's table, derived via immunoSEQ multiplex PCR, lists solely in-frame clones and lacks some. The table shows over 85,000 clones, with over 85% occurring only once. A few counts support this clone. Its antigen is undetermined. Trimming left V 5 bases short and J 1 base short, with 9 bases between. The germline CDR1 and CDR2 sequences are MNHEY and SMNVEV (reference sequence). The CDR3 has 15 amino acids. Sequenced material: CD8+ T cells sorted from blood. This clonotype was obtained from a human donor in good health. The chain couples TRBV27 to TRBJ1-6; a weak D match, TRBD1 (5 bases). CDR3 region: CASSLGVSYNSPLHF. CDR3 sequence (DNA): TGTGCCAGCAGTCTGGGGGTGTCCTATAATTCACCCCTCCACTTT.